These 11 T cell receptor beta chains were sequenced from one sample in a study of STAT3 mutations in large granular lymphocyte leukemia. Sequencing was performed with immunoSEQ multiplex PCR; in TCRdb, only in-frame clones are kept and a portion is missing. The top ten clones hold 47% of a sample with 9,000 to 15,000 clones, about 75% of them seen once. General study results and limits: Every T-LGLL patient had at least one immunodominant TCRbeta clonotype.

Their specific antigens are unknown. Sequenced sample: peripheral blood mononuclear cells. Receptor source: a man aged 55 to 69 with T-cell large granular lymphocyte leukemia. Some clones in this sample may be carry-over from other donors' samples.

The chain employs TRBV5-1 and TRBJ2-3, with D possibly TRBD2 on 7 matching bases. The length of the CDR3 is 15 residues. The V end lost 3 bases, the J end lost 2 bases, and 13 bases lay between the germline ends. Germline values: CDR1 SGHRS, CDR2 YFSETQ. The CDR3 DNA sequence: TGCGCCAGCAGCTCCCGAGGGGGGGCCACAGATACGCAGTATTTT. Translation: CASSSRGGATDTQYF.

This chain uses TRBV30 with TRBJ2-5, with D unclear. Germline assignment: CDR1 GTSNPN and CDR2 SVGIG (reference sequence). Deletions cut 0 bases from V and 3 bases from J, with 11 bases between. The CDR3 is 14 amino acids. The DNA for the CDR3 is TGTGCCTGGAGTGTGGTCGGGTCAAAAGAGACCCAGTACTTC. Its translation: CAWSVVGSKETQYF.

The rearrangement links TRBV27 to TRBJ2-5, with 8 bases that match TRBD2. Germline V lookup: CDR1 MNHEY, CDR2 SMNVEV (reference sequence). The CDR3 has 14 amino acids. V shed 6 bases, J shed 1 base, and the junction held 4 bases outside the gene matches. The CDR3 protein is CASRKLAAQETQYF. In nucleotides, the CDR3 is TGTGCCAGCAGAAAACTAGCGGCCCAAGAGACCCAGTACTTC.

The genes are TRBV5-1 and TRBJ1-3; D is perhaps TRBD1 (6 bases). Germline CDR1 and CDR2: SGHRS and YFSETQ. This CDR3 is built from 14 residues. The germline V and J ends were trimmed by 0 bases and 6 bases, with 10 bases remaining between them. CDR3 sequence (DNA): TGCGCCAGCAGCTTGGAAGGACAGACAAACACCATATATTTT. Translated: CASSLEGQTNTIYF. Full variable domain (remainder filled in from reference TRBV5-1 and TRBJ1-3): KAGVTQTPRYLIKTRGQQVTLSCSPISGHRSVSWYQQTPGQGLQFLFEYFSETQRNKGNFPGRFSGRQFSNSRSEMNVSTLELGDSALYLCASSLEGQTNTIYFGEGSWLTVV.

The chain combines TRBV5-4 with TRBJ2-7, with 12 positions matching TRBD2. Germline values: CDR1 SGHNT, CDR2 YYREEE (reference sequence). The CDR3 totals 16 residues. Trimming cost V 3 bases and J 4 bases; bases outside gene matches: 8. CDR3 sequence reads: CASSSPGLAGTYEQYF. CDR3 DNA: TGTGCCAGCAGCTCCCCCGGACTAGCGGGAACATACGAGCAGTACTTC. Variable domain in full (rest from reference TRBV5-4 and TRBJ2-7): ETGVTQSPTHLIKTRGQQVTLRCSSQSGHNTVSWYQQALGQGPQFIFQYYREEENGRGNFPPRFSGLQFPNYSSELNVNALELDDSALYLCASSSPGLAGTYEQYFGPGTRLTVT.

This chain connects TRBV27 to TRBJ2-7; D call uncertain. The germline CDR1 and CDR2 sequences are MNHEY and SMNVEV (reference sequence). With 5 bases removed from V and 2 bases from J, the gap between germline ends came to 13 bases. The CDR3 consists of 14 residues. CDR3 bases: TGTGCCAGCAGTCGAACAGAGACCCCCTACGAGCAGTACTTC. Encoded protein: CASSRTETPYEQYF.

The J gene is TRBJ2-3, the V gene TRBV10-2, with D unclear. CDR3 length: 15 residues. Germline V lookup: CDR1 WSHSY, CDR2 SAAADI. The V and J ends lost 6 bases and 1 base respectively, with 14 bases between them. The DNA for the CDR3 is TGCGCCAGCAGCTTCGGGTCTCCTCGCACAGATACGCAGTATTTT. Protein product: CASSFGSPRTDTQYF.

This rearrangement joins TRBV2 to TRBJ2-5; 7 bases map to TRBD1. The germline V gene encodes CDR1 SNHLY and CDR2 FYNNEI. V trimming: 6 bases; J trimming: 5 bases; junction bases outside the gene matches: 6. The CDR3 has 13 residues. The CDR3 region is CASSGQVGETQYF. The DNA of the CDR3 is TGTGCCAGCAGCGGACAGGTGGGGGAGACCCAGTACTTC. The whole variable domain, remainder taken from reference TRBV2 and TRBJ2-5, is EPEVTQTPSHQVTQMGQEVILRCVPISNHLYFYWYRQILGQKVEFLVSFYNNEISEKSEIFDDQFSVERPDGSNFTLKIRSTKLEDSAMYFCASSGQVGETQYFGPGTRLLVL.

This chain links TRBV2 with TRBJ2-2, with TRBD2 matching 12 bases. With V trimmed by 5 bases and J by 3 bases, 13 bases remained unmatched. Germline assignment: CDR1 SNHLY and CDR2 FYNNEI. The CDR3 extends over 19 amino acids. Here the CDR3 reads CASSFTGMTSGSHTGELFF. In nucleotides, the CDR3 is TGTGCCAGCAGTTTTACAGGGATGACTAGCGGGAGTCACACCGGGGAGCTGTTTTTT.

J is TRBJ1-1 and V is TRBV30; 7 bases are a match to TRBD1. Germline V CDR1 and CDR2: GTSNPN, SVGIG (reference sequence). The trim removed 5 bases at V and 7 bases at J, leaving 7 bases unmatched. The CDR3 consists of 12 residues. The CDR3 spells CAWGQGGGEAFF. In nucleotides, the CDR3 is TGTGCCTGGGGCCAGGGGGGGGGTGAAGCTTTCTTT.

CDR3 in amino acids: CASGTAGLYEQYF. The CDR3 bases are TGTGCTAGTGGCACGGCGGGGCTCTACGAGCAGTACTTC. The rearrangement links TRBV12-5 to TRBJ2-7; the D gene is possibly TRBD2 (6 bases). The CDR3 runs 13 residues. Trimming removed 6 bases at V and 3 bases at J, with 12 bases between. Germline V gene lookup returns CDR1 LGHNT and CDR2 FRNRAP. Filled out from reference TRBV12-5 and TRBJ2-7, the complete variable domain reads DARVTQTPRHKVTEMGQEVTMRCQPILGHNTVFWYRQTMMQGLELLAYFRNRAPLDDSGMPKDRFSAEMPDATLATLKIQPSEPRDSAVYFCASGTAGLYEQYFGPGTRLTVT.